This is a list of T cell receptor beta chains from one sample in a study of T cells in Graves' hyperthyroidism and ophthalmopathy. MiXCR, run by TCRdb on the multiplex PCR reads, gives a single entry per CDR3 protein. Of around 800,000 distinct CDR3 sequences listed, about two fifths are singletons. The sequenced sample was blood. The receptors come from a man aged 18 to 29 with Graves' hyperthyroidism. Each CDR3 is given with its conserved first and last residue. The order of the fields is clone size, J gene, D gene, V gene, CDR3 length, CDR3 protein, CDR3 DNA. A D gene is named only where the DNA matches it firmly. Rows may omit the clone size; those that give it use once, few, many or a size class.

clone size: -; J gene: TRBJ1-2; D gene: TRBD1; V gene: TRBV5-1; CDR3 length: 14; CDR3 protein: CASSTGTGRYGYTF; CDR3 DNA: TGCGCCAGCAGCACTGGGACAGGCCGCTATGGCTACACCTTC
clone size: -; J gene: TRBJ1-2; D gene: -; V gene: TRBV7-9; CDR3 length: 15; CDR3 protein: CASSPGQSLGYGYTF; CDR3 DNA: TGTGCCAGCAGCCCCGGACAGAGCTTAGGGTATGGCTACACCTTC
clone size: -; J gene: TRBJ1-6; D gene: -; V gene: TRBV10-3; CDR3 length: 15; CDR3 protein: CATGGGGGGNSPLHF; CDR3 DNA: TGTGCCACCGGAGGGGGGGGCGGTGGTAATTCACCCCTCCACTTT
clone size: few; J gene: TRBJ1-5; D gene: -; V gene: TRBV20-1; CDR3 length: 16; CDR3 protein: CSARGGGGVSNQPQHF; CDR3 DNA: TGCAGTGCTAGAGGCGGGGGAGGGGTGAGCAATCAGCCCCAGCATTTT
clone size: -; J gene: TRBJ2-3; D gene: -; V gene: TRBV2; CDR3 length: 12; CDR3 protein: CASSENGDTQYF; CDR3 DNA: TGTGCCAGCAGTGAAAATGGGGATACGCAGTATTTT
clone size: -; J gene: TRBJ1-1; D gene: -; V gene: TRBV7-2; CDR3 length: 13; CDR3 protein: CVSSLGENTEAFF; CDR3 DNA: TGTGTCAGCAGCCTCGGGGAGAACACTGAAGCTTTCTTT
clone size: -; J gene: TRBJ1-3; D gene: -; V gene: TRBV20-1; CDR3 length: 13; CDR3 protein: CSAMDLSGNTIYF; CDR3 DNA: TGCAGTGCTATGGACCTCTCTGGAAACACCATATATTTT
clone size: many; J gene: TRBJ1-1; D gene: TRBD1; V gene: TRBV29-1; CDR3 length: 14; CDR3 protein: CSVCRQGAYTEAFF; CDR3 DNA: TGCAGCGTCTGCCGACAGGGGGCTTACACTGAAGCTTTCTTT
clone size: few; J gene: TRBJ1-5; D gene: -; V gene: TRBV7-2; CDR3 length: 16; CDR3 protein: CASSLWGGGRDQPQHF; CDR3 DNA: TGTGCCAGCAGCTTATGGGGGGGGGGTAGGGATCAGCCCCAGCATTTT
clone size: -; J gene: TRBJ1-2; D gene: TRBD1; V gene: TRBV20-1; CDR3 length: 14; CDR3 protein: CSASIQGGQGGYTF; CDR3 DNA: TGCAGTGCTAGTATACAGGGGGGCCAGGGCGGCTACACCTTC
clone size: -; J gene: TRBJ2-5; D gene: TRBD1; V gene: TRBV7-2; CDR3 length: 14; CDR3 protein: CASSSGQGGQPQYF; CDR3 DNA: TGTGCCAGCAGCTCCGGACAGGGCGGGCAGCCCCAGTACTTC
clone size: -; J gene: TRBJ2-7; D gene: TRBD2; V gene: TRBV20-1; CDR3 length: 15; CDR3 protein: CSARQLSGRAYEQYF; CDR3 DNA: TGCAGTGCTAGACAACTTAGCGGGAGGGCCTACGAGCAGTACTTC
clone size: -; J gene: TRBJ1-1; D gene: -; V gene: TRBV29-1; CDR3 length: 14; CDR3 protein: CSVEEGQGNTEAFF; CDR3 DNA: TGCAGCGTTGAAGAAGGGCAGGGGAACACTGAAGCTTTCTTT
clone size: -; J gene: TRBJ2-7; D gene: -; V gene: TRBV7-2; CDR3 length: 16; CDR3 protein: CASSQSYRDLNYEQYF; CDR3 DNA: TGTGCCAGCAGCCAATCCTACAGGGACCTGAACTACGAGCAGTACTTC
clone size: many; J gene: TRBJ2-6; D gene: TRBD1; V gene: TRBV5-1; CDR3 length: 16; CDR3 protein: CASSLADRGRANVLTF; CDR3 DNA: TGCGCCAGCAGCTTGGCAGACAGGGGGAGGGCCAACGTCCTGACTTTC
clone size: -; J gene: TRBJ1-1; D gene: -; V gene: TRBV5-1; CDR3 length: 15; CDR3 protein: CASSSTLPVNTEAFF; CDR3 DNA: TGCGCCAGCAGCTCAACCCTGCCAGTCAACACTGAAGCTTTCTTT
clone size: -; J gene: TRBJ1-3; D gene: -; V gene: TRBV7-2; CDR3 length: 15; CDR3 protein: CASSFRIGSGNTIYF; CDR3 DNA: TGTGCCAGCAGCTTCCGCATAGGCTCTGGAAACACCATATATTTT
clone size: few; J gene: TRBJ1-1; D gene: TRBD1; V gene: TRBV5-4; CDR3 length: 15; CDR3 protein: CASSEGMGQANEAFF; CDR3 DNA: TGTGCCAGCAGCGAAGGGATGGGACAGGCTAATGAAGCTTTCTTT
clone size: -; J gene: TRBJ1-5; D gene: -; V gene: TRBV20-1; CDR3 length: 13; CDR3 protein: CSASSGSNQPQHF; CDR3 DNA: TGCAGTGCTTCCAGCGGGAGCAATCAGCCCCAGCATTTT
clone size: few; J gene: TRBJ1-6; D gene: -; V gene: TRBV20-1; CDR3 length: 13; CDR3 protein: CSAQAPTDSPLHF; CDR3 DNA: TGCAGTGCCCAGGCCCCCACGGATTCACCCCTCCACTTT
clone size: -; J gene: TRBJ1-1; D gene: -; V gene: TRBV20-1; CDR3 length: 11; CDR3 protein: CSARKTAEALF; CDR3 DNA: TGCAGTGCTAGAAAGACAGCTGAAGCTCTCTTT
clone size: few; J gene: TRBJ2-6; D gene: -; V gene: TRBV28; CDR3 length: 14; CDR3 protein: CASVNRAGANVLTF; CDR3 DNA: TGTGCCAGCGTTAACAGGGCCGGGGCCAACGTCCTGACTTTC
clone size: many; J gene: TRBJ2-7; D gene: -; V gene: TRBV7-8; CDR3 length: 15; CDR3 protein: CASSPTTSSSYEQYF; CDR3 DNA: TGTGCCAGCAGCCCCACCACTAGCTCCTCCTACGAGCAGTACTTC
clone size: -; J gene: TRBJ2-1; D gene: TRBD2; V gene: TRBV10-3; CDR3 length: 14; CDR3 protein: CAIKLAGGRNEQFF; CDR3 DNA: TGTGCCATCAAGTTAGCGGGAGGTCGGAATGAGCAGTTCTTC
clone size: -; J gene: TRBJ2-6; D gene: -; V gene: TRBV9; CDR3 length: 18; CDR3 protein: CASSVGRGFASGANVLTF; CDR3 DNA: TGTGCCAGCAGCGTAGGAAGGGGGTTTGCCTCTGGGGCCAACGTCCTGACTTTC
clone size: -; J gene: TRBJ2-2; D gene: TRBD2; V gene: TRBV5-1; CDR3 length: 18; CDR3 protein: CASSYTPQGLAGTGELFF; CDR3 DNA: TGCGCCAGCAGCTATACGCCACAGGGACTAGCGGGCACCGGGGAGCTGTTTTTT
clone size: few; J gene: TRBJ1-5; D gene: -; V gene: TRBV20-1; CDR3 length: 16; CDR3 protein: CSASDYRAAGGQPQHF; CDR3 DNA: TGCAGTGCTAGCGACTACCGGGCGGCAGGTGGCCAGCCCCAGCATTTT
clone size: few; J gene: TRBJ1-2; D gene: -; V gene: TRBV9; CDR3 length: 13; CDR3 protein: CASSLDSGYGYTF; CDR3 DNA: TGTGCCAGCAGCTTAGACAGCGGCTATGGCTACACCTTC
clone size: few; J gene: TRBJ1-1; D gene: -; V gene: TRBV4-1; CDR3 length: 13; CDR3 protein: CASSQVTQIEAFF; CDR3 DNA: TGCGCCAGCAGCCAAGTAACGCAGATTGAAGCTTTCTTT
clone size: -; J gene: TRBJ1-4; D gene: TRBD1; V gene: TRBV10-3; CDR3 length: 17; CDR3 protein: CASSTGTGGAGNEKLFF; CDR3 DNA: TGTGCCAGCAGTACCGGGACAGGGGGCGCGGGTAATGAAAAACTGTTTTTT
clone size: few; J gene: TRBJ2-7; D gene: TRBD1; V gene: TRBV7-8; CDR3 length: 14; CDR3 protein: CASSPRQGTHEQYF; CDR3 DNA: TGTGCCAGCAGCCCCCGACAGGGTACCCACGAGCAGTACTTC
clone size: many; J gene: TRBJ1-6; D gene: TRBD1; V gene: TRBV12-3/TRBV12-4; CDR3 length: 14; CDR3 protein: CASSGDRGNSPLHF; CDR3 DNA: TGTGCCAGCAGTGGAGACAGGGGGAATTCACCCCTCCACTTT
clone size: -; J gene: TRBJ1-4; D gene: -; V gene: TRBV12-3/TRBV12-4; CDR3 length: 14; CDR3 protein: CASSPGLGEQKLFF; CDR3 DNA: TGTGCCAGCAGTCCGGGCCTCGGGGAGCAAAAACTGTTTTTT
clone size: -; J gene: TRBJ1-1; D gene: -; V gene: TRBV7-9; CDR3 length: 13; CDR3 protein: CASGLGPNTEAFF; CDR3 DNA: TGTGCCAGCGGCCTGGGACCGAACACTGAAGCTTTCTTT
clone size: many; J gene: TRBJ1-5; D gene: -; V gene: TRBV20-1; CDR3 length: 13; CDR3 protein: CSASPDPDQPQHF; CDR3 DNA: TGCAGTGCTAGCCCTGACCCAGATCAGCCCCAGCATTTT
clone size: many; J gene: TRBJ1-5; D gene: -; V gene: TRBV5-8; CDR3 length: 12; CDR3 protein: CASSLDGQAQHF; CDR3 DNA: TGTGCCAGCAGCTTGGACGGGCAGGCCCAGCATTTT
clone size: few; J gene: TRBJ2-7; D gene: -; V gene: TRBV12-3/TRBV12-4; CDR3 length: 14; CDR3 protein: CASSFSGTSVEQYF; CDR3 DNA: TGTGCCAGCAGTTTTAGCGGAACTTCGGTCGAGCAGTACTTC
clone size: -; J gene: TRBJ2-7; D gene: TRBD1; V gene: TRBV10-3; CDR3 length: 16; CDR3 protein: CAISDRGDREGYEQYF; CDR3 DNA: TGTGCCATCAGTGACCGTGGGGACAGGGAGGGTTACGAGCAGTACTTC
clone size: few; J gene: TRBJ2-5; D gene: TRBD2; V gene: TRBV29-1; CDR3 length: 13; CDR3 protein: CSVGGGAGETQYF; CDR3 DNA: TGCAGCGTTGGCGGGGGGGCCGGAGAGACCCAGTACTTC
clone size: few; J gene: TRBJ1-2; D gene: TRBD1; V gene: TRBV6-6; CDR3 length: 13; CDR3 protein: CASSTRTGDGYTF; CDR3 DNA: TGTGCCAGCAGTACCCGGACAGGGGATGGCTACACCTTC
clone size: many; J gene: TRBJ2-7; D gene: -; V gene: TRBV19; CDR3 length: 13; CDR3 protein: CASSSSPFYEQYF; CDR3 DNA: TGTGCCAGTAGTTCGTCTCCCTTCTACGAGCAGTACTTC
clone size: -; J gene: TRBJ2-2; D gene: TRBD2; V gene: TRBV6-1; CDR3 length: 15; CDR3 protein: CASSETSGSTGELFF; CDR3 DNA: TGTGCCAGCAGTGAAACTAGCGGGAGCACCGGGGAGCTGTTTTTT
clone size: many; J gene: TRBJ2-7; D gene: -; V gene: TRBV7-3; CDR3 length: 11; CDR3 protein: CASSYRREQYF; CDR3 DNA: TGTGCCAGCAGCTATAGGCGCGAGCAGTACTTC
clone size: -; J gene: TRBJ2-5; D gene: TRBD2; V gene: TRBV10-3; CDR3 length: 17; CDR3 protein: CARATGGPGTSVETQYF; CDR3 DNA: TGTGCTAGAGCTACAGGGGGACCCGGGACTAGCGTGGAGACCCAGTACTTC
clone size: few; J gene: TRBJ2-7; D gene: -; V gene: TRBV7-9; CDR3 length: 15; CDR3 protein: CASSPQGRNLYEQYF; CDR3 DNA: TGTGCCAGCAGCCCTCAGGGGCGGAACCTTTACGAGCAGTACTTC
clone size: once; J gene: TRBJ1-6; D gene: -; V gene: TRBV25-1; CDR3 length: 15; CDR3 protein: CASSDIQGSSSPLHF; CDR3 DNA: TGTGCCAGCAGTGATATTCAGGGGTCCAGTTCACCCCTCCACTTT
clone size: many; J gene: TRBJ1-1; D gene: -; V gene: TRBV20-1; CDR3 length: 12; CDR3 protein: CSVWQSNTEAFF; CDR3 DNA: TGCAGTGTCTGGCAATCGAACACTGAAGCTTTCTTT
clone size: -; J gene: TRBJ2-7; D gene: -; V gene: TRBV3-1; CDR3 length: 14; CDR3 protein: CASSQAGLGNEQYF; CDR3 DNA: TGTGCCAGCAGTCAAGCCGGCTTAGGAAACGAGCAGTACTTC
clone size: few; J gene: TRBJ2-7; D gene: -; V gene: TRBV11-2; CDR3 length: 15; CDR3 protein: CASRPGPGILYEQYF; CDR3 DNA: TGTGCCAGCAGACCAGGTCCGGGGATCCTCTACGAGCAGTACTTC
clone size: few; J gene: TRBJ1-5; D gene: -; V gene: TRBV5-1; CDR3 length: 13; CDR3 protein: CASSLDKGQPQHF; CDR3 DNA: TGCGCCAGCAGCTTGGATAAGGGTCAGCCCCAGCATTTT
clone size: many; J gene: TRBJ2-2; D gene: -; V gene: TRBV25-1; CDR3 length: 17; CDR3 protein: CASSMQGRVLDTGELFF; CDR3 DNA: TGTGCCAGCAGTATGCAGGGGAGGGTTTTGGACACCGGGGAGCTGTTTTTT
clone size: many; J gene: TRBJ1-5; D gene: -; V gene: TRBV24-1; CDR3 length: 14; CDR3 protein: CATSAVDSNQPQHF; CDR3 DNA: TGTGCCACCAGTGCCGTAGATAGCAATCAGCCCCAGCATTTT
clone size: few; J gene: TRBJ2-7; D gene: TRBD2; V gene: TRBV19; CDR3 length: 18; CDR3 protein: CATRRRDGTGGSSYEQYF; CDR3 DNA: TGTGCCACCCGACGGCGTGATGGAACCGGGGGGTCCTCCTACGAGCAGTACTTC
clone size: few; J gene: TRBJ1-1; D gene: TRBD1; V gene: TRBV19; CDR3 length: 15; CDR3 protein: CASSPDRGLNTEAFF; CDR3 DNA: TGTGCCAGTAGTCCCGACAGGGGATTGAACACTGAAGCTTTCTTT
clone size: few; J gene: TRBJ2-3; D gene: -; V gene: TRBV29-1; CDR3 length: 13; CDR3 protein: CSVQRTSTDTQYF; CDR3 DNA: TGCAGCGTTCAGCGGACTAGCACAGATACGCAGTATTTT
clone size: -; J gene: TRBJ2-5; D gene: TRBD1; V gene: TRBV7-2; CDR3 length: 16; CDR3 protein: CASTTRTGGRGETQYF; CDR3 DNA: TGTGCCAGCACCACCCGGACAGGGGGAAGAGGAGAGACCCAGTACTTC
clone size: -; J gene: TRBJ1-1; D gene: -; V gene: TRBV10-3; CDR3 length: 15; CDR3 protein: CASSPGAGIRTGAFF; CDR3 DNA: TGTGCCAGCAGTCCCGGGGCAGGGATTAGGACTGGAGCTTTCTTT
clone size: -; J gene: TRBJ1-1; D gene: -; V gene: TRBV19; CDR3 length: 14; CDR3 protein: CASSPRTRRTEAFF; CDR3 DNA: TGTGCCAGTAGTCCTCGGACGCGGAGGACTGAAGCTTTCTTT
clone size: -; J gene: TRBJ2-5; D gene: -; V gene: TRBV10-3; CDR3 length: 16; CDR3 protein: CAISESGGGAEGAQYF; CDR3 DNA: TGTGCCATCAGTGAGTCTGGTGGGGGGGCTGAAGGGGCCCAGTACTTC